Below are 27 T cell receptor beta chains sequenced from a single sample in a study of shared clonotypes between healthy human individuals (dated by TCRdb to 2018 to 2020). The receptor library was made with the immunoSEQ multiplex PCR assay. TCRdb re-hosts the immuneACCESS table, in-frame sequences only. Its copies lack some clones; in the studies checked, an unresolved V gene accounts for under half of them, and the cause for the rest is not known. In this sample the table shows some 1.4 million clones, approximately 97% of which occur a single time. 0.95% to 1.5% of the sample is in the top ten clones. The sample taken for sequencing was naive CD4+ T cells sorted from blood. The cell subset or site label corresponds to: CD45RA+ positively selected. These receptors originate from a man aged 25-45 years in good health.

This sequence joins TRBV7-2 and TRBJ2-3, with D perhaps TRBD2 (5 bases). Looked up from germline, CDR1 is SGHTA and CDR2 is FQGNSA. V lost 2 bases and J 1 base, leaving 13 bases between the germline ends. The CDR3 loop spans 16 amino acids. The CDR3 nucleotides read TGTGCCAGCAGCTTAAAGCCGTGGGGAGGCACAGATACGCAGTATTTT. Its protein is CASSLKPWGGTDTQYF.

The chain uses TRBV10-3 and TRBJ2-1; 8 positions agree with TRBD2. Per the germline V gene, CDR1 is ENHRY and CDR2 is SYGVKD. CDR3 length: 21 amino acids. The junction had 29 bases not matched to a gene; V was cut back by 4 bases and J by 9 bases. In nucleotides, the CDR3 is TGTGCCATCAGTGCCCTGTCTGAGGGAAGCGGGAGTTTTCTACTACACGGTGAGCAGTTCTTC. Its translation is CAISALSEGSGSFLLHGEQFF.

This clone has only one observation. This chain links TRBV18 with TRBJ1-5; D is unresolved. The ends were cut back, 2 bases at V and 2 bases at J, with 10 bases in the middle. The germline V gene encodes CDR1 KGHSH and CDR2 LQKENI. The CDR3 covers 15 residues. CDR3 DNA sequence: TGTGCCAGCTCACCAGGGCTCGGGGGCAATCAGCCCCAGCATTTT. Translating it yields CASSPGLGGNQPQHF.

The chain combines TRBV5-5 with TRBJ2-1; D is uncertain. CDR3 length: 13 residues. With 3 bases removed from V and 6 bases from J, the gap between germline ends came to 10 bases. CDR1 and CDR2 (germline): SGHKS, YYEKEE (reference sequence). The CDR3 DNA reads TGTGCCAGCAGCTCGGGCTTTCCCAATGAGCAGTTCTTC. Its protein product is CASSSGFPNEQFF.

The V gene is TRBV30, the J gene TRBJ2-7, with D perhaps matching TRBD1 (6 bases). V gave up 0 bases and J gave up 2 bases, with 11 bases separating them. CDR1 is GTSNPN and CDR2 is SVGIG in the germline V gene (reference sequence). This CDR3 comprises 14 residues. Written as DNA, the CDR3 is TGTGCCTGGAGTGTAAAGGACAGAGCCTACGAGCAGTACTTC. It specifies CAWSVKDRAYEQYF.

V and J are TRBV18 and TRBJ1-1; D perhaps matches TRBD1 (5 bases). Per germline, CDR1 KGHSH and CDR2 LQKENI. V lost 3 bases, J lost 1 base, and 15 bases lay in between. The CDR3 is 16 residues long. DNA for the CDR3: TGTGCCAGCTCACCTGCCGGGGGACCGCGGAACACTGAAGCTTTCTTT. It is translated as CASSPAGGPRNTEAFF.

The V and J genes are TRBV15 and TRBJ1-5; D unclear. Trimming cost V 0 bases and J 0 bases, with 21 bases left between them. Germline V gene data show CDR1 as LNHNV and CDR2 as YYDKDF (reference sequence). There are 20 residues in the CDR3. The CDR3 sequence is CATSRDPYLTRAHSNQPQHF. The CDR3 DNA sequence: TGTGCCACCAGCAGAGATCCCTACCTGACCAGAGCTCATAGCAATCAGCCCCAGCATTTT.

J is TRBJ2-3 and V is TRBV11-2; TRBD2 might be the D (6 bases). CDR3 size: 15 residues. Germline lookup yields CDR1 SGHAT and CDR2 FQNNGV. Trimming removed 5 bases at V and 2 bases at J, with 14 bases between. The CDR3 DNA reads TGTGCCAGCAGCCACCTAGGGGACTCCACAGATACGCAGTATTTT. Translating it yields CASSHLGDSTDTQYF.

The CDR3 loop reads CASSPETGVYGYTF. CDR3 DNA sequence: TGTGCCAGCTCACCGGAGACAGGGGTATATGGCTACACCTTC. The chain recombines TRBV18 with TRBJ1-2; 8 bases line up with TRBD1. Trimming at V came to 3 bases and at J to 5 bases, leaving 5 bases not matched to a gene. Germline V gives CDR1 KGHSH, CDR2 LQKENI. The length of the CDR3 is 14 residues.

This sequence joins TRBV7-8 and TRBJ2-7, with a tentative D call TRBD2 (5 bases). Trimming stripped 6 bases from V and 4 bases from J, with 19 bases between. Germline V CDR1 and CDR2: SGHVS, FQNEAQ. The CDR3 is 15 residues long. CDR3 coding DNA: TGTGCCAGCAGGGCCTCGGAGCGGACCTTTTACGAGCAGTACTTC. This encodes CASRASERTFYEQYF. Drawing the rest from reference TRBV7-8 and TRBJ2-7, the complete variable domain is GAGVSQSPRYKVAKRGQDVALRCDPISGHVSLFWYQQALGQGPEFLTYFQNEAQLDKSGLPSDRFFAERPEGSVSTLKIQRTQQEDSAVYLCASRASERTFYEQYFGPGTRLTVT.

The chain links TRBV4-3 to TRBJ2-2; D possibly corresponds to TRBD1 (5 bases). Germline lookup yields CDR1 LGHNA and CDR2 YSLEER. The CDR3 loop spans 15 amino acids. The V end was cut by 4 bases, the J end by 7 bases, with 16 bases between. CDR3 sequence (DNA): TGCGCCAGCAGCCGATCGACAGATTATATCGGGGAGCTGTTTTTT. Amino acids: CASSRSTDYIGELFF.

This clone occurred once. The V call is TRBV7-8, the J call TRBJ1-1; TRBD1 aligns across 7 bases. CDR1 is SGHVS, CDR2 FQNEAQ, per germline. J lost 7 bases, V lost 5 bases, and 4 bases had no gene match. The CDR3 spans 12 residues. CDR3 bases: TGTGCCAGCAGCCTCCGACAGGGTGAAGCTTTCTTT. Translating gives CASSLRQGEAFF.

The CDR3 DNA sequence: TGTGCAAGTCGCTTAGACTCTTCCAAGTATTTGGAGTCTCAGGATGAGCAGTTCTTC. It specifies CASRLDSSKYLESQDEQFF. The chain couples TRBV12-2 to TRBJ2-1. TRBV12-2 counts as a pseudogene. This CDR3 contains 19 residues.

V gene TRBV28 combines with J gene TRBJ1-5; D gene uncertain. The CDR3 is 17 residues long. Germline V gene data show CDR1 as MDHEN and CDR2 as SYDVKM. V was trimmed by 5 bases and J by 2 bases, leaving 19 bases between them. The CDR3 sequence is CASSPWKVGVGNQPQHF. The CDR3 DNA reads TGTGCCAGCAGTCCCTGGAAGGTCGGGGTCGGCAATCAGCCCCAGCATTTT. Complete variable domain (other parts from reference TRBV28 and TRBJ1-5): DVKVTQSSRYLVKRTGEKVFLECVQDMDHENMFWYRQDPGLGLRLIYFSYDVKMKEKGDIPEGYSVSREKKERFSLILESASTNQTSMYLCASSPWKVGVGNQPQHFGDGTRLSIL.

The CDR3 DNA follows: TGTGCCAGCAGCGGACTTTACCGTACCTACGAGCAGTACTTC. Translating gives CASSGLYRTYEQYF. The chain uses TRBV5-5 and TRBJ2-7; perhaps TRBD2 as D (5 bases). V was cut by 4 bases and J by 2 bases, with 13 bases left in between. The CDR3 is 14 amino acids. Germline V gene lookup returns CDR1 SGHKS and CDR2 YYEKEE (reference sequence).

In regard to this clone: The same CDR3 can be traced to other DNA sequences in this sample. V is TRBV2 and J is TRBJ2-7; D may be TRBD1 (5 bases). V was pared by 2 bases and J by 2 bases, with 10 bases between. The CDR3 loop spans 14 amino acids. Per germline, CDR1 SNHLY and CDR2 FYNNEI. CDR3 sequence (DNA): TGTGCCAGCAGTGAACAGGGCACTACCTACGAGCAGTACTTC. It is translated as CASSEQGTTYEQYF.

The chain carries TRBV28 and TRBJ2-1; 12 positions match TRBD2. The CDR3 extends over 18 amino acids. J was trimmed by 8 bases and V by 2 bases; bases with no gene match: 13. Germline V gives CDR1 MDHEN, CDR2 SYDVKM. Here the CDR3 reads CASSLAPSTSGRRYEQFF. Written as DNA, the CDR3 is TGTGCCAGCAGTTTAGCCCCCTCGACTAGCGGGAGAAGGTATGAGCAGTTCTTC.

This chain connects TRBV11-2 to TRBJ2-6; 8 bases are shared with TRBD1. The CDR3 length is 16 residues. Trimming took 4 bases from V and 0 from J; bases not matched to a gene: 2. Looked up from germline, CDR1 is SGHAT and CDR2 is FQNNGV. CDR3 loop: CASSYTGGSGANVLTF. The DNA for the CDR3 is TGTGCCAGCAGCTATACAGGGGGCTCTGGGGCCAACGTCCTGACTTTC.

Comment on this clone: The identical CDR3 is also encoded by other nucleotide sequences in the sample. This rearrangement joins TRBV18 to TRBJ2-1; D possibly corresponds to TRBD2 (6 bases). Trimming removed 6 bases from V and 0 bases from J, with 12 bases in between. This CDR3 is 15 amino acids long. The germline V gene has CDR1 KGHSH and CDR2 LQKENI. CDR3 DNA: TGTGCCAGCTCCCCCGTGGGGGGCTCCTACAATGAGCAGTTCTTC. Translated, it gives CASSPVGGSYNEQFF.

A note on this clone: Other nucleotide sequences in the sample specify the same CDR3. This chain joins TRBV6-6 and TRBJ1-1, with D perhaps matching TRBD1 (5 bases). The CDR3 is 15 residues long. The germline V gene encodes CDR1 MNHNY and CDR2 SVGAGI (reference sequence). Trimming removed 0 bases at V and 0 bases at J, with 8 bases between. The CDR3 spells CASSYSGGVNTEAFF. DNA of the CDR3: TGTGCCAGCAGTTACTCTGGAGGGGTGAACACTGAAGCTTTCTTT.

The chain carries TRBV6-1 and TRBJ2-1; 8 nucleotides line up with TRBD2. CDR1 is MNHNS, CDR2 SASEGT, per germline. Unmatched junction bases numbered 7, after V lost 5 bases and J lost 4 bases. The CDR3 runs 15 residues. The CDR3 spells CASSLREGLYNEQFF. In DNA, the CDR3 is TGTGCCAGCAGTTTACGGGAGGGCCTTTACAATGAGCAGTTCTTC.

The chain couples TRBV2 to TRBJ1-4; D might be TRBD1 (6 bases). CDR1 and CDR2 (germline): SNHLY, FYNNEI. This CDR3 contains 14 residues. V gave up 4 bases and J gave up 4 bases, with 10 bases separating them. This chain's CDR3 is CASSGQAFNEKLFF. DNA for the CDR3: TGTGCCAGCAGTGGACAGGCTTTTAATGAAAAACTGTTTTTT.

As concerns this clone: Other DNA sequences in this sample translate to the same CDR3. The V and J genes are TRBV18 and TRBJ2-1; the D is unclear. Trimming stripped 2 bases from V and 8 bases from J, with 7 bases between. Germline V gene sequence: CDR1 KGHSH, CDR2 LQKENI. The length of the CDR3 is 12 residues. CDR3 region: CASSPSGDEQFF. In DNA form, the CDR3 reads TGTGCCAGCTCACCATCCGGTGATGAGCAGTTCTTC. The variable domain in full, completed from reference TRBV18 and TRBJ2-1, reads NAGVMQNPRHLVRRRGQEARLRCSPMKGHSHVYWYRQLPEEGLKFMVYLQKENIIDESGMPKERFSAEFPKEGPSILRIQQVVRGDSAAYFCASSPSGDEQFFGPGTRLTVL.

V is TRBV14 and J is TRBJ1-2; D possibly corresponds to TRBD1 (6 bases). This CDR3 contains 13 residues. From germline, CDR1 is SGHDN and CDR2 FVKESK. V lost 4 bases, J lost 4 bases, and 10 bases lay in between. This CDR3 reads CASSRTGRYGYTF. The DNA of the CDR3 is TGTGCCAGCAGCCGAACAGGGCGCTATGGCTACACCTTC.

The chain carries TRBV15 and TRBJ2-2; the D is unclear. The ends were cut back, 4 bases at V and 7 bases at J, with 7 bases in the middle. The germline CDR1 and CDR2 sequences are LNHNV and YYDKDF (reference sequence). CDR3 length equals 12 residues. The CDR3 DNA follows: TGTGCCACCAGCATACCGAGCGGGGAGCTGTTTTTT. Its protein is CATSIPSGELFF.

The chain joins TRBV9 to TRBJ2-7; tentatively, D is TRBD1 (6 bases). The CDR3 loop spans 14 amino acids. With 0 bases removed from V and 2 bases from J, the gap between germline ends came to 9 bases. Germline lookup yields CDR1 SGDLS and CDR2 YYNGEE. The DNA of the CDR3 is TGTGCCAGCAGCGTAGAACAGGGAACCTACGAGCAGTACTTC. Translated: CASSVEQGTYEQYF.

CDR3 in DNA: TGTGCCAGCAGTCTCCTAATCGGCCCAGATACGCAGTATTTT. Translation: CASSLLIGPDTQYF. The chain carries TRBV2 and TRBJ2-3; D is undetermined. Trimming took 5 bases from V and 4 from J, leaving 13 bases between them. The CDR3 is made up of 14 amino acids. Looked up from germline, CDR1 is SNHLY and CDR2 is FYNNEI.